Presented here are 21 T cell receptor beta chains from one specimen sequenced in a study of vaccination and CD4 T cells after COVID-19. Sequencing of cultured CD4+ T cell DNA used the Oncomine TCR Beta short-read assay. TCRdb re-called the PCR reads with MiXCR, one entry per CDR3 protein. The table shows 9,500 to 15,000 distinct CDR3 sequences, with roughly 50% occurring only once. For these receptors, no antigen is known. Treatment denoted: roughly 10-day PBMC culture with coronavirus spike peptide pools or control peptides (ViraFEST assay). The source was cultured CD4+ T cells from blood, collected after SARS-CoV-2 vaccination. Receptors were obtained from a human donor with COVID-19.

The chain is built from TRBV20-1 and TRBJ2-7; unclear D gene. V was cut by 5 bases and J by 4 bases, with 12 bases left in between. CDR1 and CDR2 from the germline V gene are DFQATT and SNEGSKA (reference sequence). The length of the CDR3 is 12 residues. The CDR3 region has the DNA TGCAGTGCTCGTCTTCACCTATACGAGCAGTACTTC. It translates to CSARLHLYEQYF.

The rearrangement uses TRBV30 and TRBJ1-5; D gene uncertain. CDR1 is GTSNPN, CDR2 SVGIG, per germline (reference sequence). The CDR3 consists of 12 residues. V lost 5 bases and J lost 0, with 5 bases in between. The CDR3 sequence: CAWGDSNQPQHF. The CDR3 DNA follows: TGTGCCTGGGGGGATAGCAATCAGCCCCAGCATTTT. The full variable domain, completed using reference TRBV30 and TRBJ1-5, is SQTIHQWPATLVQPVGSPLSLECTVEGTSNPNLYWYRQAAGRGLQLLFYSVGIGQISSEVPQNLSASRPQDRQFILSSKKLLLSDSGFYLCAWGDSNQPQHFGDGTRLSIL.

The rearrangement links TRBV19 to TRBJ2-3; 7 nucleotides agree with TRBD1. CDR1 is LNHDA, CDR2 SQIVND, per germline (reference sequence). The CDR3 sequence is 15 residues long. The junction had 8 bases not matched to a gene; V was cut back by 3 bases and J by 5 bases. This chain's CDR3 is CASSIQGVVRDTQYF. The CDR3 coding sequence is TGTGCCAGTAGTATCCAGGGGGTTGTGCGAGATACGCAGTATTTT.

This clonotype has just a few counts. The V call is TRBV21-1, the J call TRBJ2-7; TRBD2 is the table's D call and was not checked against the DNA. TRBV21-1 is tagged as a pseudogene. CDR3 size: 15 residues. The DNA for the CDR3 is TGTGCCAGCACCACCGGGACTAGACTATACTACGAGCAGTACTTC. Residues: CASTTGTRLYYEQYF.

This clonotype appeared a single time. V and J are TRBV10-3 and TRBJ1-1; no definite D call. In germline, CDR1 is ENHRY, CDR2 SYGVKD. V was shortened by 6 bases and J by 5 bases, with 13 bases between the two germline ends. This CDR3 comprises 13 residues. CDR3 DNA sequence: TGTGCCATCAGGGATCGGTTTTTTACTGAAGCTTTCTTT. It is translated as CAIRDRFFTEAFF.

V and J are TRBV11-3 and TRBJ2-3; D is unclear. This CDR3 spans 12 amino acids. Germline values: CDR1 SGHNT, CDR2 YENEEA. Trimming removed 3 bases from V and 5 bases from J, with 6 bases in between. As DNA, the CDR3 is TGTGCCAGCAGCTTCCATGGAGATACGCAGTATTTT. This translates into CASSFHGDTQYF.

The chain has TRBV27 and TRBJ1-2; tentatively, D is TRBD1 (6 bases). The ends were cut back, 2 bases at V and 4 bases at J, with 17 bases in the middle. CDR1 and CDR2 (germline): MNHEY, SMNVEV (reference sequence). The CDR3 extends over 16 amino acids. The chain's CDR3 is CASSLQQGSGGYGYTF. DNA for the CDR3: TGTGCCAGCAGTTTACAACAGGGATCGGGAGGCTATGGCTACACCTTC.

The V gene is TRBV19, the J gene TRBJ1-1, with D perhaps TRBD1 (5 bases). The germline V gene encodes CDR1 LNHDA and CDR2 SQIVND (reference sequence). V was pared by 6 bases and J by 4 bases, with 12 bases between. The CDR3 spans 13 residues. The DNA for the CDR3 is TGTGCCAGTAGCCTGGGGGTTATCACTGAAGCTTTCTTT. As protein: CASSLGVITEAFF.

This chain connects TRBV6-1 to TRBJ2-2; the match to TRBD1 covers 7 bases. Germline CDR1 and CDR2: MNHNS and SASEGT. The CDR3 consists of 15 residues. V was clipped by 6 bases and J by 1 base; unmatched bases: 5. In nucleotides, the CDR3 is TGTGCCAGCAGCCAGCGACAGGGGAACACCGGGGAGCTGTTTTTT. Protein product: CASSQRQGNTGELFF.

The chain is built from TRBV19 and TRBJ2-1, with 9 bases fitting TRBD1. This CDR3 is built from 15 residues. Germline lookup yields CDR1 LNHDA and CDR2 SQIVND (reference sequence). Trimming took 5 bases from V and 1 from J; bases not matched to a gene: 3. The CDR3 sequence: CASSPGTGSYNEQFF. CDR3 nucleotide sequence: TGTGCCAGTAGTCCCGGGACAGGGTCCTACAATGAGCAGTTCTTC.

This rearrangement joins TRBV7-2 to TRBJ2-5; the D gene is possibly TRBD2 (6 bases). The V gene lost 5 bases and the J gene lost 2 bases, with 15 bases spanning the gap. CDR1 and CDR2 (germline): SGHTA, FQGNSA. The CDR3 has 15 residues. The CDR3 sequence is CASSAIGRGQETQYF. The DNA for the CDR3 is TGTGCCAGCAGCGCCATTGGGCGGGGACAAGAGACCCAGTACTTC.

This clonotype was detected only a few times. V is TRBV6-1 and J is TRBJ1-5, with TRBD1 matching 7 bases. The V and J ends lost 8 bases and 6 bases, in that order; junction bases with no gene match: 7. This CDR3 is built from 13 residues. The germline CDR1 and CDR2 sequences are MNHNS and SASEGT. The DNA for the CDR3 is TGTGCCAGCGGTGCGGAGGGGGCTCAGCCCCAGCATTTT. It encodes CASGAEGAQPQHF.

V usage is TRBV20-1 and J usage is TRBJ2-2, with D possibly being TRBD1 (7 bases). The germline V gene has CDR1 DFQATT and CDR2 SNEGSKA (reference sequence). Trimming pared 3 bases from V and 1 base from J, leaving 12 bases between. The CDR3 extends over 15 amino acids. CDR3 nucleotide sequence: TGCAGTGCTAGGACAGGGCGGGGGAACACCGGGGAGCTGTTTTTT. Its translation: CSARTGRGNTGELFF.

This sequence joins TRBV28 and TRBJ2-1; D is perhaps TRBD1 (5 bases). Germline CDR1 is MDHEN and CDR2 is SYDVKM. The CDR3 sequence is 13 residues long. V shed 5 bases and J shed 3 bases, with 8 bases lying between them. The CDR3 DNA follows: TGTGCCAGCAGTGCAGGGTACTACAATGAGCAGTTCTTC. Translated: CASSAGYYNEQFF.

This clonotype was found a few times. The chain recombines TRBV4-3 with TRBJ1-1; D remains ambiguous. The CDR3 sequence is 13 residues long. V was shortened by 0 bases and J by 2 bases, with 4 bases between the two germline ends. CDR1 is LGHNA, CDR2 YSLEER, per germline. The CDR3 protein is CASSQEVNTEAFF. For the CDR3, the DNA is TGCGCCAGCAGCCAAGAGGTTAACACTGAAGCTTTCTTT.

CDR3 sequence: CASSLGPSNTEAFF. The CDR3 coding sequence is TGTGCCAGCAGCTTAGGACCTTCGAACACTGAAGCTTTCTTT. V gene TRBV7-8 combines with J gene TRBJ1-1; the D is unclear. The CDR3 has 14 amino acids. Germline values: CDR1 SGHVS, CDR2 FQNEAQ. Trimming cost V 1 base and J 1 base, with 7 bases left between them.

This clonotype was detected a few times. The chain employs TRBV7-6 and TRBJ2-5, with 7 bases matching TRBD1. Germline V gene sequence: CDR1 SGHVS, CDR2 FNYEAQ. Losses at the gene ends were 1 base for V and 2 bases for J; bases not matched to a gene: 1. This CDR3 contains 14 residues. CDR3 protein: CASSLGTGQETQYF. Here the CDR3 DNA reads TGTGCCAGCAGCTTAGGGACAGGACAAGAGACCCAGTACTTC.

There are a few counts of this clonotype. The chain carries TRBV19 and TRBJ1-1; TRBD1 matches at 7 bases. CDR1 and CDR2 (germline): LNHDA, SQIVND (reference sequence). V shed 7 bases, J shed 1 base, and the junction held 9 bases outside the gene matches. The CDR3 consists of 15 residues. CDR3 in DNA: TGTGCCAGTACAAGCCCGACAGGGCGGAACACTGAAGCTTTCTTT. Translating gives CASTSPTGRNTEAFF.

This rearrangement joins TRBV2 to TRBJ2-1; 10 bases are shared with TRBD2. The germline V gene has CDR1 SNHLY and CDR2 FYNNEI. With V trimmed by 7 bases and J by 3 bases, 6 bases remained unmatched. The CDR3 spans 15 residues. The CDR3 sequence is CASIHGTSDYNEQFF. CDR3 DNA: TGTGCCAGCATTCATGGGACTAGCGACTACAATGAGCAGTTCTTC.

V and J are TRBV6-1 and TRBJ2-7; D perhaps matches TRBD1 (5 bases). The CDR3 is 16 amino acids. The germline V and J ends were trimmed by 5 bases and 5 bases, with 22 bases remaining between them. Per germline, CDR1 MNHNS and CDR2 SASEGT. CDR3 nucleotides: TGTGCCAGCAGTCCTCTGGGTAGGGGAAGGGTCCACGAGCAGTACTTC. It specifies CASSPLGRGRVHEQYF.

CDR3 residues: CASSLEGVFMNEQFF. The DNA of the CDR3 is TGTGCCAGCAGCTTGGAGGGGGTTTTCATGAATGAGCAGTTCTTC. The chain uses TRBV5-4 and TRBJ2-1; a possible D gene is TRBD1 (6 bases). This CDR3 is built from 15 residues. V shed 0 bases and J shed 7 bases, with 14 bases lying between them. Germline V gene lookup returns CDR1 SGHNT and CDR2 YYREEE (reference sequence).